One sample yielded the 17 T cell receptor beta chains listed below, sequenced in a study of cytomegalovirus exposure and HLA in healthy donors. The PCR was carried out with 60 Vbeta primers and 13 Jbeta primers. The protocol was immunoSEQ multiplex PCR, while the TCRdb copy is restricted to in-frame clones and leaves out a portion. The data show about 140,000 clones, around 75% seen once. The sequenced material came from PBMCs. Receptors were obtained from a man between 18 and 29 years old in good health and CMV-seropositive.

This clone was observed a few times. V usage is TRBV27 and J usage is TRBJ1-4; D is unclear. This CDR3 has 13 amino acids. The germline gives CDR1 MNHEY, CDR2 SMNVEV (reference sequence). V lost 5 bases to trimming and J lost 7 bases, with 11 bases between them. CDR3 DNA sequence: TGTGCCAGCAGTCAAAAAACAGCTGAAAAACTGTTTTTT. This codes for CASSQKTAEKLFF.

The chain couples TRBV15 to TRBJ2-7, with no clear D. The germline CDR1 and CDR2 sequences are LNHNV and YYDKDF (reference sequence). Trimming cost V 1 base and J 4 bases, with 14 bases left between them. The CDR3 sequence is 15 residues long. CDR3 loop: CATSRGSEKRYEQYF. The CDR3 DNA is TGTGCCACCAGCAGAGGATCGGAGAAAAGATACGAGCAGTACTTC. Complete variable domain (other parts from reference TRBV15 and TRBJ2-7): DAMVIQNPRYQVTQFGKPVTLSCSQTLNHNVMYWYQQKSSQAPKLLFHYYDKDFNNEADTPDNFQSRRPNTSFCFLDIRSPGLGDTAMYLCATSRGSEKRYEQYFGPGTRLTVT.

The chain combines TRBV11-3 with TRBJ2-5; 8 bases line up with TRBD2. The germline CDR1 and CDR2 sequences are SGHNT and YENEEA. The length of the CDR3 is 15 residues. J gave up 2 bases and V 1 base, and 3 bases lay outside the gene matches. For the CDR3, the DNA is TGTGCCAGCAGCTTAGGGGTAGCGGGACAAGAGACCCAGTACTTC. Translation: CASSLGVAGQETQYF.

This rearrangement joins TRBV9 to TRBJ2-2; D may be TRBD2 (5 bases). The V gene lost 5 bases and the J gene lost 4 bases, with 21 bases spanning the gap. The germline gives CDR1 SGDLS, CDR2 YYNGEE. CDR3 length: 17 residues. The CDR3 sequence: CASSLGNEGTLTGELFF. In nucleotides, the CDR3 is TGTGCCAGCAGTTTAGGGAATGAGGGTACCCTCACCGGGGAGCTGTTTTTT.

The chain employs TRBV27 and TRBJ1-1; TRBD1 is a possible D gene (5 bases). The ends were cut back, 9 bases at V and 10 bases at J, with 12 bases in the middle. Germline values: CDR1 MNHEY, CDR2 SMNVEV (reference sequence). The CDR3 has 10 residues. The CDR3 DNA is TGTGCCAGTTGGGGGAGGGTAGCTTTCTTT. This sequence encodes CASWGRVAFF.

This clone showed up just a few times. The chain links TRBV9 to TRBJ2-2, with TRBD1 matching over 8 bases. V shed 6 bases and J 5 bases; nucleotides not matched to a gene: 9. Germline V gene data show CDR1 as SGDLS and CDR2 as YYNGEE. The CDR3 is made up of 15 amino acids. CDR3 loop: CASTKTTGDTGELFF. Here the CDR3 DNA reads TGTGCCAGCACCAAAACGACAGGGGATACCGGGGAGCTGTTTTTT.

The V call is TRBV5-4, the J call TRBJ1-1; D gene unclear. Germline V gene lookup returns CDR1 SGHNT and CDR2 YYREEE (reference sequence). The CDR3 loop spans 16 amino acids. The V end was cut by 0 bases, the J end by 1 base, with 13 bases between. The CDR3 DNA sequence: TGTGCCAGCAGCTTGGGCCAGTTTCGAGGGAACACTGAAGCTTTCTTT. Its translation is CASSLGQFRGNTEAFF.

Only a few counts were recorded for this clone. The genes are TRBV28 and TRBJ2-1; TRBD1 matches 7 bases. V lost 6 bases and J lost 4; bases outside the gene matches: 6. From germline, CDR1 is MDHEN and CDR2 SYDVKM. This CDR3 contains 14 residues. CDR3 in amino acids: CASRTRQGYNEQFF. The CDR3, as DNA: TGTGCCAGCAGAACGAGACAGGGATACAATGAGCAGTTCTTC. Combining the CDR3 with reference TRBV28 and TRBJ2-1 gives the whole variable domain DVKVTQSSRYLVKRTGEKVFLECVQDMDHENMFWYRQDPGLGLRLIYFSYDVKMKEKGDIPEGYSVSREKKERFSLILESASTNQTSMYLCASRTRQGYNEQFFGPGTRLTVL.

The chain recombines TRBV6-6 with TRBJ2-1; the match to TRBD2 covers 8 bases. Losses at the gene ends were 9 bases for V and 1 base for J; bases not matched to a gene: 8. Germline V gene data show CDR1 as MNHNY and CDR2 as SVGAGI (reference sequence). The CDR3 totals 15 residues. This CDR3 reads CASLGGTRSYNEQFF. The CDR3 DNA is TGTGCCAGTCTAGGCGGGACTAGGTCCTACAATGAGCAGTTCTTC.

The sample holds one count of this clone. CDR3 residues: CASSLISWSGVNTGELFF. The CDR3 bases are TGTGCCAGCAGCTTAATCTCATGGAGCGGAGTTAACACCGGGGAGCTGTTTTTT. The V gene is TRBV7-3, the J gene TRBJ2-2, with D possibly matching TRBD2 (5 bases). V lost 1 base and J lost 2, with 17 bases in between. The CDR3 is 18 residues long. CDR1 is SGHTA and CDR2 is FQGTGA in the germline V gene.

The chain joins TRBV7-6 to TRBJ1-1, with unresolved D. In germline, CDR1 is SGHVS, CDR2 FNYEAQ. The CDR3 has 18 residues. Trimming took off 3 bases at V and 0 bases at J, with 20 bases between the two ends. CDR3 bases: TGTGCCAGCAGCTTGTCGTTAGGTAACAGCCCCATGAACACTGAAGCTTTCTTT. It is translated as CASSLSLGNSPMNTEAFF.

In its sample, this clone was seen a few times. This rearrangement joins TRBV6-1 to TRBJ1-2; TRBD1 might be the D (6 bases). The CDR3 length is 15 residues. V was pared by 1 base and J by 2 bases, with 11 bases between. The germline gives CDR1 MNHNS, CDR2 SASEGT. The CDR3 protein is CASSEGYRVNYGYTF. CDR3 DNA: TGTGCCAGCAGTGAAGGCTACAGGGTGAACTATGGCTACACCTTC.

The rearrangement uses TRBV7-8 and TRBJ1-4; D remains ambiguous. Trimming shortened V by 3 bases and J by 15 bases, and 17 bases separated the two germline ends. There are 13 residues in the CDR3. Germline CDR1 is SGHVS and CDR2 is FQNEAQ. The CDR3 is CASSFDPQFAVFF. The CDR3 DNA sequence: TGTGCCAGCAGCTTCGACCCCCAATTCGCGGTGTTTTTT.

V is TRBV5-1 and J is TRBJ1-1; 7 positions match TRBD1. CDR3 length: 16 amino acids. With V trimmed by 4 bases and J by 1 base, 10 bases remained unmatched. Germline-derived CDR1 and CDR2 are SGHRS and YFSETQ. CDR3 sequence reads: CASSISGQVGNTEAFF. The CDR3 DNA reads TGCGCCAGCAGCATTTCAGGACAGGTCGGGAACACTGAAGCTTTCTTT.

This clone was seen only once. The chain carries TRBV5-4 and TRBJ2-3, with D possibly TRBD2 on 6 matching bases. V lost 10 bases and J 4 bases, leaving 22 bases between the germline ends. Germline V lookup: CDR1 SGHNT, CDR2 YYREEE (reference sequence). This CDR3 spans 15 amino acids. CDR3 protein: CAGTLSGAVADTQYF. The CDR3 DNA sequence: TGTGCCGGGACCCTTTCGGGAGCAGTCGCAGATACGCAGTATTTT. Based on the CDR3 plus reference TRBV5-4 and TRBJ2-3, the full variable domain is ETGVTQSPTHLIKTRGQQVTLRCSSQSGHNTVSWYQQALGQGPQFIFQYYREEENGRGNFPPRFSGLQFPNYSSELNVNALELDDSALYLCAGTLSGAVADTQYFGPGTRLTVL.

The rearrangement uses TRBV19 and TRBJ2-3; the D gene is possibly TRBD2 (6 bases). This CDR3 region has 15 residues. The germline V and J ends were trimmed by 3 bases and 1 base, with 11 bases remaining between them. CDR1 and CDR2 from the germline V gene are LNHDA and SQIVND (reference sequence). As DNA, the CDR3 is TGTGCCAGTAGTATCGGGAGTACACGCACAGATACGCAGTATTTT. Residues: CASSIGSTRTDTQYF.

The genes are TRBV7-9 and TRBJ2-3, with TRBD1 identical over 7 bases. J lost 6 bases, V lost 4 bases, and 4 bases had no gene match. Germline V gene data show CDR1 as SEHNR and CDR2 as FQNEAQ (reference sequence). This CDR3 is built from 13 residues. The CDR3 spells CASSSDRRDTQYF. CDR3 DNA sequence: TGTGCCAGCAGCTCGGACAGGAGGGATACGCAGTATTTT.